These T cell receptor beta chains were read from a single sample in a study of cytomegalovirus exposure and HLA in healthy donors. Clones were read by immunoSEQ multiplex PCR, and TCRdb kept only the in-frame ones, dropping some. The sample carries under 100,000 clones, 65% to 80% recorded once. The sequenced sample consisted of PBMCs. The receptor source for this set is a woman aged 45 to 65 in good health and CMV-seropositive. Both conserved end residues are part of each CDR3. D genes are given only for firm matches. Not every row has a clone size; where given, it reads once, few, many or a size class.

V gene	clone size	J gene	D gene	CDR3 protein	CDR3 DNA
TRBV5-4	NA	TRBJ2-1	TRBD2	CASLGVAGVEDEQFF	TGTGCCAGCCTAGGAGTAGCGGGAGTTGAGGATGAGCAGTTCTTC
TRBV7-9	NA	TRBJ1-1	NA	CASCPAGTGNTEAFF	TGTGCCAGCTGTCCCGCGGGGACGGGGAACACTGAAGCTTTCTTT
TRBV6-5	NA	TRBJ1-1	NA	CASNNRVHTEAFF	TGTGCCAGCAACAACAGGGTCCACACTGAAGCTTTCTTT
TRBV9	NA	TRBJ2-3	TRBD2	CASSVAFSSGSTDTQYF	TGTGCCAGCAGCGTAGCTTTTTCTAGCGGGAGTACAGATACGCAGTATTTT
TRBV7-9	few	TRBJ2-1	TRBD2	CASSVSGGGGNEQFF	TGTGCCAGCAGCGTCAGTGGCGGGGGGGGAAATGAGCAGTTCTTC
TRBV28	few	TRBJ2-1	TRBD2	CASTGGTSGYNEQFF	TGTGCCAGCACTGGGGGGACTAGCGGATACAATGAGCAGTTCTTC
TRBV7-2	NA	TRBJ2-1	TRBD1	CASSLPGGGQGEQFF	TGTGCCAGCAGCCTCCCAGGGGGCGGTCAGGGGGAGCAGTTCTTC
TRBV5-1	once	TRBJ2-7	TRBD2	CASGLRPSSGIGEQYF	TGCGCCAGCGGGCTTAGACCTTCTAGCGGGATTGGCGAGCAGTACTTC
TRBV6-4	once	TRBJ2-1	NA	CASSEETSREQFF	TGTGCCAGCAGTGAAGAGACATCGCGGGAGCAGTTCTTC
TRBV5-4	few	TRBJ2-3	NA	CASSPIYTDTQYF	TGTGCCAGCAGCCCAATCTACACAGATACGCAGTATTTT
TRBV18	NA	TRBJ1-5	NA	CASSPGENQPQHF	TGTGCCAGCTCACCAGGGGAGAATCAGCCCCAGCATTTT
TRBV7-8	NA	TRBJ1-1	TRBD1	CASSLTGGFTEAFF	TGTGCCAGCAGCTTAACAGGGGGCTTCACTGAAGCTTTCTTT
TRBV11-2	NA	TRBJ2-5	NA	CASSNIKTEQETQYF	TGTGCCAGCAGCAATATCAAGACAGAACAAGAGACCCAGTACTTC
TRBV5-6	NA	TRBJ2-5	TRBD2	CASSFLAVQETQYF	TGTGCCAGCAGCTTTCTAGCGGTACAAGAGACCCAGTACTTC
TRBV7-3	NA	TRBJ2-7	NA	CASSLTVGSRGSYEQYF	TGTGCCAGCAGCTTAACGGTCGGTAGCAGGGGCTCCTACGAGCAGTACTTC
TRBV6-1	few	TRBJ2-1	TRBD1	CASRQGQGSYNEQFF	TGTGCCAGCAGGCAGGGACAGGGATCCTACAATGAGCAGTTCTTC
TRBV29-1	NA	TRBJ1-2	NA	CSVDPGGTAYGYTF	TGCAGCGTTGATCCCGGAGGGACGGCCTATGGCTACACCTTC
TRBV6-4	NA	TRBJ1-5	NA	CASSDPRGGKQPQHF	TGTGCCAGCAGTGACCCACGGGGGGGAAAACAGCCCCAGCATTTT
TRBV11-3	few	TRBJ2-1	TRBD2	CASSAGGSYNEQFF	TGTGCCAGCAGCGCCGGCGGGAGTTACAATGAGCAGTTCTTC
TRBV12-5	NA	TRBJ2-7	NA	CASGVHEQYF	TGTGCTAGTGGGGTCCACGAGCAGTACTTC
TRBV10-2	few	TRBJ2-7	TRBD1	CASGQGAQYF	TGCGCCAGCGGACAGGGGGCTCAGTACTTC